What follows are 8 T cell receptor beta chains derived from one specimen sequenced in a study of response to subunit inactivated influenza vaccine (dated 2018 in TCRdb). Libraries were built with RT-PCR. Instrument on record: Illumina HiSeq 2500. TCRdb took the public reads, trimmed them with fastp at Q25, ran MiXCR for clone calling and kept in-frame beta chains. Rows matching on CDR3 protein sequence are summarized as one entry with the most common DNA and genes. This sample has around 790,000 distinct CDR3 sequences in its table, and 21% of those were observed once. In total, the top ten clones hold 10% to 13% of the sample. This sample comprised PBMCs from blood, obtained roughly 5 days after vaccination. These receptors were collected from a man over 45 who received an inactivated influenza vaccine. Donor details come from another sample of the same person, matched by shared clones.

This clonotype appeared many times. The chain uses TRBV7-2 and TRBJ2-7; TRBD1 matches at 8 bases. This CDR3 has 15 residues. Trimming took 2 bases from V and 2 from J; bases not matched to a gene: 5. Germline CDR1 and CDR2: SGHTA and FQGNSA. DNA of the CDR3: TGTGCCAGCAGCTTAAGGATGACAGGGGCCTACGAGCAGTACTTC. As protein: CASSLRMTGAYEQYF.

V usage is TRBV28 and J usage is TRBJ2-2; TRBD1 aligns across 8 bases. The CDR3 consists of 16 residues. Germline V CDR1 and CDR2: MDHEN, SYDVKM. J was trimmed by 1 base and V by 5 bases; bases with no gene match: 6. This CDR3 reads CASSRGGTGNTGELFF. For the CDR3, the DNA is TGTGCCAGCAGTAGAGGAGGGACAGGGAACACCGGGGAGCTGTTTTTT.

J is TRBJ1-1 and V is TRBV19; TRBD1 aligns across 8 bases. J gave up 8 bases and V 5 bases, and 10 bases lay outside the gene matches. Germline CDR1 and CDR2: LNHDA and SQIVND (reference sequence). CDR3 length: 14 amino acids. In DNA, the CDR3 is TGTGCCAGTAGTGCTATGGACAGGGTGGGAGAAGCTTTCTTT. Translating gives CASSAMDRVGEAFF.

In its sample, this clonotype was seen a few times. The V and J genes are TRBV12-3 or TRBV12-4 and TRBJ2-1; the D gene is possibly TRBD2 (5 bases). The V end was cut by 10 bases, the J end by 9 bases, with 22 bases between. This CDR3 is 14 amino acids long. The CDR3, as DNA: TGTGCCACCATTGGGGTGACGGCTGCGGGTGAGCAGTTCTTC. This gives the protein CATIGVTAAGEQFF.

Comment on this clonotype: At one end the junction does not follow the germline gene, possibly because of a read error. The V and J genes are TRBV7-7 and TRBJ2-2, with D maybe TRBD2 (6 bases). Germline CDR1 SSHAT, CDR2 FNYEAQ (reference sequence). CDR3 length equals 17 residues. The CDR3 sequence is CASSMGTAHTNTGELFF. CDR3 nucleotides: TGTGCTAGCAGCATGGGGACTGCACACACGAACACCGGGGAGCTGTTTTTT.

This clonotype appeared a few times. V is TRBV28 and J is TRBJ1-1, with D unclear. CDR1 MDHEN and CDR2 SYDVKM come from the germline V gene. V was clipped by 7 bases and J by 1 base, with 7 bases between them. This CDR3 is 12 amino acids long. CDR3 region: CASTETNTEAFF. The DNA of the CDR3 is TGTGCCAGCACAGAGACGAACACTGAAGCTTTCTTT.

This chain joins TRBV28 and TRBJ2-1, with D perhaps TRBD1 or TRBD2 (5 bases each). Germline CDR1 MDHEN, CDR2 SYDVKM. V was clipped by 5 bases and J by 0 bases, with 17 bases between them. The CDR3 consists of 17 residues. CDR3 amino acids: CASSLGTSLSSYNEQFF. The CDR3 DNA is TGTGCCAGCAGTCTCGGGACCTCCCTAAGCTCCTACAATGAGCAGTTCTTC.

The chain couples TRBV5-6 to TRBJ2-5; weak D call: TRBD2 (6 bases). Deletions cut 3 bases from V and 1 base from J, with 13 bases between. The CDR3 contains 15 residues. Germline CDR1 is SGHDT and CDR2 is YYEEEE. CDR3 loop: CASSSIAGSQETQYF. The CDR3 bases are TGTGCCAGCAGCTCAATCGCGGGGTCCCAAGAGACCCAGTACTTC.